This passage covers 17 T cell receptor beta chains from one sample sequenced in a study of blood T cell repertoires in COVID-19. Using immunoSEQ multiplex PCR, the repertoire was profiled, and TCRdb retains in-frame clones only, with some absent. The sample has some 200,000 clones; around 80% are singletons. Sequencing was done on a sample of PBMCs or T cells enriched from blood (not recorded which). Source of these receptors: a woman in her forties or fifties who had recovered from COVID-19.

The V and J genes are TRBV6-5 and TRBJ1-2, with a possible D match to TRBD1 (5 bases). Germline values: CDR1 MNHEY, CDR2 SVGAGI. The ends were cut back, 8 bases at V and 3 bases at J, with 16 bases in the middle. CDR3 length: 14 residues. CDR3 sequence reads: CASGTLLGDYGYTF. CDR3 bases: TGTGCCAGCGGGACTCTCTTAGGGGACTATGGCTACACCTTC.

This clone was seen once. The rearrangement uses TRBV28 and TRBJ2-7; weak D call: TRBD2 (5 bases). CDR1 is MDHEN and CDR2 is SYDVKM in the germline V gene. The V end was cut by 10 bases, the J end by 5 bases, with 15 bases between. The CDR3 runs to 12 residues. In DNA form, the CDR3 reads TGTGCCACGAGAGTAGCGAATCACGAGCAGTACTTC. Protein sequence: CATRVANHEQYF.

The V gene is TRBV18, the J gene TRBJ2-5; the D is unclear. Trimming stripped 6 bases from V and 2 bases from J, with 13 bases between. CDR1 is KGHSH and CDR2 is LQKENI in the germline V gene. The CDR3 has 14 residues. This CDR3 reads CASSGRSSQETQYF. The DNA for the CDR3 is TGTGCCAGCTCCGGTAGATCCTCGCAAGAGACCCAGTACTTC.

This chain connects TRBV3-1 (or the pseudogene TRBV3-2) to TRBJ1-5, with D perhaps matching TRBD1 (5 bases). The V and J ends lost 2 bases and 4 bases respectively, with 9 bases between them. Germline V lookup: CDR1 LGHDT, CDR2 YNNKEL (reference sequence). This CDR3 region has 14 residues. The CDR3 reads CASSQTGTNQPQHF. CDR3 sequence (DNA): TGTGCCAGCAGCCAAACAGGTACGAATCAGCCCCAGCATTTT.

This clone was detected once. The V call is TRBV29-1, the J call TRBJ1-5, with 11 bases fitting TRBD1. Germline loops: CDR1 SQVTM, CDR2 ANQGSEA. The CDR3 spans 14 residues. V lost 5 bases and J lost 11; bases outside the gene matches: 11. This chain's CDR3 is CSVQLGTGGLTQHF. CDR3 DNA: TGCAGCGTTCAGCTAGGGACAGGGGGGCTGACCCAGCATTTT.

V is TRBV4-2 and J is TRBJ2-2, with D uncertain. The CDR3 covers 12 residues. Trimming shortened V by 4 bases and J by 5 bases, and 5 bases separated the two germline ends. Germline-derived CDR1 and CDR2 are LGHNA and YNFKEQ. CDR3 protein: CASSRNTGELFF. The CDR3 region has the DNA TGTGCCAGCAGCCGTAATACCGGGGAGCTGTTTTTT.

This clone was observed a handful of times. This chain connects TRBV21-1 to TRBJ2-7; TRBD1 is the table's D call, not checked against the DNA. TRBV21-1 constitutes a pseudogene. CDR3 length: 15 amino acids. The CDR3 region is CASSKGSTVPYEQYF. The CDR3 nucleotides are TGTGCCAGCAGCAAAGGGTCGACAGTTCCCTACGAGCAGTACTTC.

The rearrangement joins TRBV10-3 to TRBJ2-7, with TRBD2 identical over 9 bases. V was pared by 4 bases and J by 2 bases, with 12 bases of the junction left unmatched. This CDR3 is built from 17 residues. Germline V gene data show CDR1 as ENHRY and CDR2 as SYGVKD. CDR3 nucleotides: TGTGCCATCAGTGGGGGAAAAGCGGGAGGAGAACCCTACGAGCAGTACTTC. Translated: CAISGGKAGGEPYEQYF.

The rearrangement uses TRBV6-6 and TRBJ1-5; perhaps TRBD1 as D (5 bases). CDR1 is MNHNY, CDR2 SVGAGI, per germline (reference sequence). The length of the CDR3 is 16 residues. V was clipped by 6 bases and J by 6 bases, with 21 bases between them. CDR3 bases: TGTGCCAGCAGATCGGGTGGCGGGGGACTCGGTCAGCCCCAGCATTTT. The encoded protein is CASRSGGGGLGQPQHF.

V is TRBV4-1 and J is TRBJ2-1; 11 bases line up with TRBD2. V lost 1 base and J lost 3; bases outside the gene matches: 5. CDR1 MGHRA and CDR2 YSYEKL come from the germline V gene. This CDR3 contains 17 residues. Here the CDR3 DNA reads TGCGCCAGCAGCCAAGTAGCGGGAGGGGGATTCTACAATGAGCAGTTCTTC. Translation gives CASSQVAGGGFYNEQFF.

This chain links TRBV5-5 with TRBJ2-7; D perhaps matches TRBD2 (6 bases). With 1 base removed from V and 3 bases from J, the gap between germline ends came to 14 bases. The CDR3 spans 15 residues. Germline V gene data show CDR1 as SGHKS and CDR2 as YYEKEE (reference sequence). CDR3 bases: TGTGCCAGCAGCTTGACCCTAGCGAAAAGCTACGAGCAGTACTTC. As protein: CASSLTLAKSYEQYF.

This chain links TRBV19 with TRBJ1-6; possibly TRBD1 for D (6 bases). CDR1 and CDR2 from the germline V gene are LNHDA and SQIVND (reference sequence). The V end lost 3 bases, the J end lost 7 bases, and 13 bases lay between the germline ends. The CDR3 is 15 residues long. DNA of the CDR3: TGTGCCAGTAGTATGGGCGGACAGATAAATTCACCCCTCCACTTT. Its translation: CASSMGGQINSPLHF.

The chain carries TRBV12-3 or TRBV12-4 and TRBJ1-2; 8 bases line up with TRBD1. CDR3 length: 13 amino acids. Trimming cost V 3 bases and J 13 bases; bases outside gene matches: 10. CDR3 DNA sequence: TGTGCCAGCAGTTTTCATGCAGGGGGCATTGGCACCTTC. It yields the protein CASSFHAGGIGTF.

This chain uses TRBV3-1 (or the pseudogene TRBV3-2) with TRBJ2-5; no definite D call. CDR1 is LGHDT, CDR2 YNNKEL, per germline (reference sequence). CDR3 size: 13 residues. The ends were cut back, 0 bases at V and 13 bases at J, with 15 bases in the middle. CDR3 bases: TGTGCCAGCAGCCAAGATGGAGACGCTCCCATGTACTTC. Translating gives CASSQDGDAPMYF.

The table lists this clone with a count of one. The genes are TRBV19 and TRBJ2-1, with TRBD2 identical over 11 bases. CDR1 is LNHDA and CDR2 is SQIVND in the germline V gene (reference sequence). This CDR3 is 15 amino acids long. The V and J ends lost 5 bases and 9 bases, in that order; junction bases with no gene match: 9. This CDR3 is CASSGGTSGPSEQFF. As DNA, the CDR3 is TGTGCCAGTAGTGGTGGGACTAGCGGACCAAGTGAGCAGTTCTTC.

This clone was seen more than once but under ten times. The chain has TRBV18 and TRBJ1-4; D is possibly TRBD1 (5 bases). Germline-derived CDR1 and CDR2 are KGHSH and LQKENI. The CDR3 loop spans 14 amino acids. Trimming stripped 6 bases from V and 6 bases from J, with 14 bases between. The CDR3 region has the DNA TGTGCCAGCTCGCCCCGGTTAGGGGATGAAAAACTGTTTTTT. Residues: CASSPRLGDEKLFF.

V usage is TRBV4-1 and J usage is TRBJ1-5, with TRBD1 matching 7 bases. V lost 1 base and J lost 3; bases outside the gene matches: 3. The germline V gene encodes CDR1 MGHRA and CDR2 YSYEKL. The CDR3 sequence is 15 residues long. The CDR3 is CASSQVEGANQPQHF. The DNA for the CDR3 is TGCGCCAGCAGCCAAGTGGAGGGGGCCAATCAGCCCCAGCATTTT.